The present T cell receptor (beta chain) was sequenced within a study of shared clonotypes between healthy human individuals (TCRdb year 2020). Regarding the study in general: The cohort comprised two women and three men aged 18 to 49 years. Blood TCR repertoires of five healthy adults were deeply sequenced to estimate repertoire size and the extent of clonotype sharing between individuals. For each donor, CD4 naive and CD4 memory were each given three plates, CD8 naive was given two plates, and CD8 memory was given one plate. Leukapheresis yielded between about 0.85 and 10 billion PBMCs per donor. Different laboratories and diverse techniques were used to prepare libraries and sequence TCR repertoires, to increase sequencing depth and limit assay-specific biases. Overall study outcomes, separate from this receptor: The genetic and exposure-history diversity represented was limited by the small number of donors. Sharing across a few donors was observed for approximately 5% of naive CD4, under 4% of naive CD8, about 2.3% of memory CD4, and around 0.42% of memory CD8 clonotypes. Sampling was restricted to blood, and TCR repertoires in tissues likely differ from the TCR repertoires found in blood. Based on pairwise subsampling, the degree of clonotype sharing among donors was expected to be affected by sequencing depth. Naive subsets generally had larger estimated clonotype richness than memory subsets. Higher generation probabilities were observed for clonotypes shared by all four sorted-subset donors than for non-shared clonotypes. Even with the large sequencing depth, rarefaction of the sorted-subset datasets indicated that sequencing was incomplete.

The CDR3 starts with the cysteine, ends with the phenylalanine, and has 13 residues. The DNA shown is the 39-base CDR3, in frame from base 1. The germline V gene sets CDR1 to SGHTA and CDR2 to FQGTGA. V sheds 5 bases and J sheds 0 bases, leaving 7 bases between their ends. With regard to this clone: Its antigen remains unidentified. There are no base qualities to consult, and no much larger clone falls within one base.

Using the deep immunoSEQ assay, TCR CDR3 regions were amplified from genomic DNA by multiplex PCR. Extracted genomic DNA from each cell subset was spread evenly across all wells of several immunoSEQ 96-well plates, with each plate serving as a replicate. For sorted subsets, each replicate PCR was loaded with 200 ng genomic DNA, equivalent to about 30,000 T cell genomes. Purified libraries were quantified with a Qubit 3.0 fluorometer, sized on a Bioanalyzer 2100, and re-quantified with the KAPA Library Quantification kit. A separate single-read 150-cycle Illumina NextSeq 550 flow cell was used to sequence each immunoSEQ 96-well plate. Regarding the original processing steps: The immunoSEQ output contained only junctional sequences without quality scores, so filtering could not match that applied to full-length reads. To assign V/J genes and CDR3, sequences were annotated against IMGT germline references using PyIR, a Python wrapper for IgBLAST v1.9. Reads were removed for weak V/J assignments (E-value above 1e-6), missing CDR3, stop codons, out-of-frame junctions, or ambiguous translated residues. V3J clonotypes were defined as sequences sharing an identical inferred V gene, J gene, and CDR3 amino acid sequence. The percentage overlap between two repertoires was calculated by dividing the number of shared unique clonotypes by the size of the smaller repertoire. RTK rarefaction, the Chao1 estimator, and Recon v2.1 estimates of unobserved clonotypes were used to assess repertoire richness. Generation probabilities were computed with OLGA for all TCRbeta clonotypes obtained by the gDNA method from four donors. The clones in this table, taken by TCRdb from immuneACCESS, are in-frame only. Not every clone is retained; where verified, under half of the shortfall comes from an unresolved V gene, and the cause of the rest is unknown. V, J and clone size are taken as reported in that table, and D and trimming were inferred from the DNA itself. Here the sample has 2,500,000 or so clones; 93% occur a single time. The ten biggest clones cover approximately 0.35% of the sample.

Donors were healthy HIV-negative adults with no recently reported acute infections or vaccinations. Every donor was a Caucasian adult residing in Nashville, Tennessee, USA. CD4+ T cells were enriched by magnetic negative selection; naive cells were then positively selected on CD45RA, and the negative fraction formed the memory subset. After blood collection by leukapheresis, PBMCs were isolated using Ficoll-Histopaque density gradient centrifugation and then cryopreserved in the vapor phase of liquid nitrogen. Analytical flow cytometry was used to check the purity and quantity of every magnetically sorted T cell population. Genomic DNA was isolated from each sorted fraction and quantified by UV absorbance on a Nanodrop 2000c.

The origin of this receptor is a man younger than 35 in good health. Some clones in this sample may be carry-over from other donors' samples. The rearranged segments are TRBV7-3 and TRBJ1-2; no D gene call is confident. Sequencing input: naive CD4+ T cells from PBMCs. The cell subset or site label of this sample denotes: CD45RA+ positively selected. Here is the DNA: TGTGCCAGCAGCGTAGAACCTAACTATGGCTACACCTTC. This encodes CASSVEPNYGYTF. Outside the CDR3, residues come from the reference TRBV7-3 and TRBJ1-2 proteins, so the full variable domain is: GAGVSQTPSNKVTEKGKYVELRCDPISGHTALYWYRQSLGQGPEFLIYFQGTGAADDSGLPNDRFFAVRPEGSVSTLKIQRTERGDSAVYLCASSVEPNYGYTFGSGTRLTVV.